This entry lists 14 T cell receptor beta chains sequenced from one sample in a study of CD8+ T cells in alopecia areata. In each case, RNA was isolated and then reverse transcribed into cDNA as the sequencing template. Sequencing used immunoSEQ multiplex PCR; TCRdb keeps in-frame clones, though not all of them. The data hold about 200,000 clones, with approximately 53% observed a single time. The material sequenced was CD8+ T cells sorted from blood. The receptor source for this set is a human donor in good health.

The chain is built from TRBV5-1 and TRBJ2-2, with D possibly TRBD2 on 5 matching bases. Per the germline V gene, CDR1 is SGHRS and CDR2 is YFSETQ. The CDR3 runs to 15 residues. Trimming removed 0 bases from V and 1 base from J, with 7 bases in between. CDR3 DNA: TGCGCCAGCAGCTTGGCCGGGGTGAACACCGGGGAGCTGTTTTTT. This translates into CASSLAGVNTGELFF.

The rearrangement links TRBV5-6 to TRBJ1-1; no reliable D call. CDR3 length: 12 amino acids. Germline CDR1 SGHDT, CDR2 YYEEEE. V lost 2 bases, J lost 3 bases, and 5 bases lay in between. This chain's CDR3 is CASSLVYTEAFF. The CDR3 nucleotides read TGTGCCAGCAGCTTAGTGTACACTGAAGCTTTCTTT.

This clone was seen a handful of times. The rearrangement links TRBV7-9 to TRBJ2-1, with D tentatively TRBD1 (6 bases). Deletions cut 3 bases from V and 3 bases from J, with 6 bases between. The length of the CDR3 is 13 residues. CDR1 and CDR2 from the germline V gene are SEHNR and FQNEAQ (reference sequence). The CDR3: CASSLDSYNEQFF. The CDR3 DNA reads TGTGCCAGCAGCTTGGACAGCTACAATGAGCAGTTCTTC.

CDR3 sequence reads: CASSLAPSSRGNEQFF. The CDR3 DNA is TGTGCCAGCAGCTTAGCCCCCAGCTCGAGGGGCAATGAGCAGTTCTTC. This chain uses TRBV11-2 with TRBJ2-1; the D call may be TRBD1 or TRBD2 (5 bases each). Trimming stripped 1 base from V and 6 bases from J, with 16 bases between. Germline V lookup: CDR1 SGHAT, CDR2 FQNNGV. The CDR3 loop spans 16 amino acids.

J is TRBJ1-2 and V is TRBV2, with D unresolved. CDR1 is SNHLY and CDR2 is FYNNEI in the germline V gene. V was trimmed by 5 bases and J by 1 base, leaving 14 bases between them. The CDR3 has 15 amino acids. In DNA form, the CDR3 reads TGTGCCAGCAGTCGCAGTGGAGCGCATAACTATGGCTACACCTTC. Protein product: CASSRSGAHNYGYTF.

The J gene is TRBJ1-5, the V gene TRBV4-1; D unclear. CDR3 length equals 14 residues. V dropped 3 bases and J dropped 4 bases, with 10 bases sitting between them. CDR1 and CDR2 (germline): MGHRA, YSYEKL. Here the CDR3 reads CASSHVGRNQPQHF. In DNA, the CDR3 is TGCGCCAGCAGCCATGTGGGCAGAAATCAGCCCCAGCATTTT.

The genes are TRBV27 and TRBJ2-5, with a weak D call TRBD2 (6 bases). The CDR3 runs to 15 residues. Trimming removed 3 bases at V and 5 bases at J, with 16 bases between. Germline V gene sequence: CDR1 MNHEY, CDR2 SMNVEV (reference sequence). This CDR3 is CASSFDASEGETQYF. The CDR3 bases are TGTGCCAGCAGTTTTGACGCTAGCGAGGGGGAGACCCAGTACTTC.

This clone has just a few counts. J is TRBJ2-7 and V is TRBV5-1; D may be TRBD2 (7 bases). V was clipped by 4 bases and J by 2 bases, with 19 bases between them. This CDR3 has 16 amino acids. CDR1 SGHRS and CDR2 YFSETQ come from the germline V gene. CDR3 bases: TGCGCCAGCAGCCCCTCGGAGGGGGGGACCCCCTACGAGCAGTACTTC. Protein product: CASSPSEGGTPYEQYF.

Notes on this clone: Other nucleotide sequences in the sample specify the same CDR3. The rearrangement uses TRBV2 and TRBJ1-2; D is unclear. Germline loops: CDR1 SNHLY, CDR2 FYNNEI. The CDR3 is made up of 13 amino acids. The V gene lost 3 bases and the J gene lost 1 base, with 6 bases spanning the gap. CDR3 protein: CASSDGNNYGYTF. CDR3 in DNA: TGTGCCAGCAGTGATGGGAATAACTATGGCTACACCTTC.

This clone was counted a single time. In DNA, the CDR3 is TGTGCCACCAGCCTATTCTCTGGGTCTGGCGATCAGCCCCAGCATTTT. Translation gives CATSLFSGSGDQPQHF. The rearrangement uses TRBV15 and TRBJ1-5, with D uncertain. Germline CDR1 LNHNV, CDR2 YYDKDF (reference sequence). The CDR3 spans 16 residues. Deletions cut 5 bases from V and 5 bases from J, with 19 bases between.

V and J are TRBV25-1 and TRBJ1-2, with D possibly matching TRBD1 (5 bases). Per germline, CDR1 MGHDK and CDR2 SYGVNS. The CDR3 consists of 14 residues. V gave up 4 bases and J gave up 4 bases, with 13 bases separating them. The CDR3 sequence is CASSGPPGSYGYTF. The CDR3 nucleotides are TGTGCCAGCAGTGGCCCCCCAGGGAGCTATGGCTACACCTTC.

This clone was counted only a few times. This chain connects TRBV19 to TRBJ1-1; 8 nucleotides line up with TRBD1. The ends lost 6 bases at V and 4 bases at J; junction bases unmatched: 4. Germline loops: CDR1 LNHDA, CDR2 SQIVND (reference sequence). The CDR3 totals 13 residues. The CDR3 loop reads CASSLGQGTEAFF. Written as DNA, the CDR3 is TGTGCCAGTAGCCTCGGACAGGGCACTGAAGCTTTCTTT.

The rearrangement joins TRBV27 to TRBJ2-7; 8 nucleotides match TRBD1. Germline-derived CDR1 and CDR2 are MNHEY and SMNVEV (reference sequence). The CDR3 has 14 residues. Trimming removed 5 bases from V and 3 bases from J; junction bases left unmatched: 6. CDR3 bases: TGTGCCAGCAGTCCCTCAGGACAGGGCTACGAGCAGTACTTC. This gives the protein CASSPSGQGYEQYF.

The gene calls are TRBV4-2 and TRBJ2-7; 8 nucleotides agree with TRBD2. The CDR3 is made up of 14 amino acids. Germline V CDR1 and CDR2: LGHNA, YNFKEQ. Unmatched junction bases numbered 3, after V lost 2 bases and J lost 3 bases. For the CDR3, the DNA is TGTGCCAGCAGCCAATCGAGCGGGGGCTACGAGCAGTACTTC. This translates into CASSQSSGGYEQYF.